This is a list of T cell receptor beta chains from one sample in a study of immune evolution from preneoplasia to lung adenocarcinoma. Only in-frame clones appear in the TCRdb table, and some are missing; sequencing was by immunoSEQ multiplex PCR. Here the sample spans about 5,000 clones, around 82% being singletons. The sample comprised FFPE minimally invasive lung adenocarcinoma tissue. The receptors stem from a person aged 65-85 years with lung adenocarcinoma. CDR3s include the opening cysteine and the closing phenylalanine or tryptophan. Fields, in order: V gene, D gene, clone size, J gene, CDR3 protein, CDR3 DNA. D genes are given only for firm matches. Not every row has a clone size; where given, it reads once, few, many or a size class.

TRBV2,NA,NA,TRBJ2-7,CASSEWNSYEQYF,TGTGCCAGCAGTGAATGGAATTCCTACGAGCAGTACTTC
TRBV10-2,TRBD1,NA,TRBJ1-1,CASRIRTGKEAFF,TGCGCCAGCAGGATTAGGACAGGGAAGGAAGCTTTCTTT
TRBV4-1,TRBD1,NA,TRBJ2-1,CASSQGLTGGYEQFF,TGCGCCAGCAGCCAAGGCCTGACAGGGGGCTATGAGCAGTTCTTC
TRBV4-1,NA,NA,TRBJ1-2,CASSQDTGTSGYTF,TGCGCCAGCAGCCAAGATACGGGAACTTCTGGCTACACCTTC
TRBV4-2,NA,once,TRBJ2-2,CASTLALQNANTRELFF,TGTGCCAGCACCCTAGCGTTGCAAAACGCGAACACCAGGGAGCTGTTTTTT
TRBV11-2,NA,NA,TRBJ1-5,CASSLGGYNQPQHF,TGTGCCAGCAGCTTAGGAGGATATAATCAGCCCCAGCATTTT
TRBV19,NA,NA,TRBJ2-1,CASSRDWSSYNEQFF,TGTGCCAGTAGTCGGGACTGGAGCTCCTACAATGAGCAGTTCTTC
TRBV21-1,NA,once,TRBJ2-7,CASSRLAGESYEQYF,TGTGCCAGCAGCCGACTAGCGGGAGAATCCTACGAGCAGTACTTC
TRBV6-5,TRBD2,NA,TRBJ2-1,CASSYSGEGLYNEQFF,TGTGCCAGCAGTTACAGTGGGGAGGGCCTCTACAATGAGCAGTTCTTC
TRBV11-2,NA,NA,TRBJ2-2,CASSLVYSTNTGELFF,TGTGCCAGCAGCTTAGTATACTCAACGAACACCGGGGAGCTGTTTTTT
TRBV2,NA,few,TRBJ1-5,CASSERGYNQPQHF,TGTGCCAGCAGTGAGAGAGGGTACAATCAGCCCCAGCATTTT
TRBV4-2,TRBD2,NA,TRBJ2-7,CASSQEPGLAGYEQYF,TGTGCCAGCAGCCAAGAACCTGGACTAGCTGGATACGAGCAGTACTTC
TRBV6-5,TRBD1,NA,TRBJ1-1,CASSYPGTGVNEAFF,TGTGCCAGCAGTTATCCCGGGACAGGGGTGAATGAAGCTTTCTTT
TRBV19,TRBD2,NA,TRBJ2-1,CASKRISGRADEQFF,TGTGCCAGTAAAAGAATTAGCGGGAGGGCCGATGAGCAGTTCTTC
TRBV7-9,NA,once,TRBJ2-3,CASSPGGSGSFTDTQYF,TGTGCCAGCAGCCCAGGGGGGAGCGGGAGTTTCACAGATACGCAGTATTTT
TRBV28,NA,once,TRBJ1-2,CASSLYGRMDGYTF,TGTGCCAGCAGTTTATACGGCAGAATGGATGGCTACACCTTC
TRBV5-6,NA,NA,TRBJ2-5,CASSLAGEFETQYF,TGTGCCAGCAGCTTGGCAGGGGAGTTTGAGACCCAGTACTTC
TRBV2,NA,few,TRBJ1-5,CASTEGAKYSNQPQHF,TGTGCCAGCACTGAAGGGGCGAAATATAGCAATCAGCCCCAGCATTTT
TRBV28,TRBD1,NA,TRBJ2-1,CASSMTGGVEGRQFF,TGTGCCAGCAGTATGACAGGGGGGGTCGAGGGTCGGCAGTTCTTC
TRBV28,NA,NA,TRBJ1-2,CASSLETLYGYTF,TGTGCCAGCAGTTTGGAAACGCTTTATGGCTACACCTTC
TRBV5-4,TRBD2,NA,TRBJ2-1,CASSLAGPNLPQFF,TGTGCCAGCAGCCTAGCGGGTCCCAACCTCCCGCAGTTCTTC
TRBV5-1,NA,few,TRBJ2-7,CASSLDLNYEQYF,TGCGCCAGCAGCTTGGATCTGAACTACGAGCAGTACTTC
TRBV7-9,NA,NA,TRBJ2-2,CASSPLGSLNTGELFF,TGTGCCAGCAGCCCCCTCGGGAGCCTGAACACCGGGGAGCTGTTTTTT
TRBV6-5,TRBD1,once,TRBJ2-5,CASSYSGQGAETQYF,TGTGCCAGCAGTTACTCCGGACAGGGTGCAGAGACCCAGTACTTC
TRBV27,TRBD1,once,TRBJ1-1,CASSLGGKGATEAFF,TGTGCCAGCAGTTTAGGAGGAAAGGGGGCCACTGAAGCTTTCTTT
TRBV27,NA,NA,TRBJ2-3,CASSFAGLGTDTQYF,TGTGCCAGCAGTTTTGCGGGATTGGGCACAGATACGCAGTATTTT
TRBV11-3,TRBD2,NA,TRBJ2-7,CASSWGLAGGEQYF,TGTGCCAGCAGCTGGGGACTAGCGGGAGGGGAGCAGTACTTC
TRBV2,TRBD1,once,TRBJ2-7,CTGDRGEGDYEQYF,TGTACCGGAGACAGGGGAGAGGGGGACTACGAGCAGTACTTC
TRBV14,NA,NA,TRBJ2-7,CASSPQGVEQYF,TGTGCCAGCAGCCCTCAGGGAGTCGAGCAGTACTTC
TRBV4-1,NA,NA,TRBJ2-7,CASSQPGTLTYEQYF,TGCGCCAGCAGCCAACCCGGGACTCTGACCTACGAGCAGTACTTC
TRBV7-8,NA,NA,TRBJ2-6,CASSAQGLDFSGANVLTF,TGTGCCAGCAGCGCCCAGGGACTGGATTTCTCTGGGGCCAACGTCCTGACTTTC
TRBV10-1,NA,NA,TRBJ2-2,CASRIGRGQANTGELFF,TGCGCCAGCAGGATTGGGAGGGGACAAGCGAACACCGGGGAGCTGTTTTTT
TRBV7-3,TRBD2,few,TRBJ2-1,CASSSPGGMGAYNEQFF,TGTGCCAGCAGCTCCCCGGGAGGGATGGGGGCCTACAATGAGCAGTTCTTC
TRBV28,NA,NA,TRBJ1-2,CASIKWGDGTNYGYTF,TGTGCCAGCATCAAGTGGGGGGACGGTACTAACTATGGCTACACCTTC
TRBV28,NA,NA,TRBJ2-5,CASSLPGETQYF,TGTGCCAGCAGTTTACCGGGAGAGACCCAGTACTTC
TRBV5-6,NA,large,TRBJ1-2,CASSFSENYGYTF,TGTGCCAGCAGCTTCTCGGAGAACTATGGCTACACCTTC
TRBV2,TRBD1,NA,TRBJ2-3,CASSNRGSTDTQYF,TGTGCCAGCAGTAACAGGGGTAGCACAGATACGCAGTATTTT
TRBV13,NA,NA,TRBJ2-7,CASSLGAAYEQYF,TGTGCCAGCAGCTTAGGGGCAGCCTACGAGCAGTACTTC
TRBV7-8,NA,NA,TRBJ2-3,CASSLAPGLDTQYF,TGTGCCAGCAGCTTAGCCCCCGGACTAGATACGCAGTATTTT
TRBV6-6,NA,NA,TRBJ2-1,CASSYQQGPQFF,TGTGCCAGCAGTTACCAACAGGGTCCGCAGTTCTTC
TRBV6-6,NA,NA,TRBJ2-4,CASSYPGLLAKNIQYF,TGTGCCAGCAGCTACCCCGGACTCTTAGCCAAAAACATTCAGTACTTC
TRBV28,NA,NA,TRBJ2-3,CASSSGTPRDTQYF,TGTGCCAGCAGTTCCGGGACCCCCAGAGATACGCAGTATTTT
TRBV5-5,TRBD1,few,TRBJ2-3,CASTRTGAPGVVATQYF,TGTGCCAGCACAAGGACAGGGGCCCCGGGGGTCGTTGCTACGCAGTATTTT
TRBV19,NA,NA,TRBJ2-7,CASSPGMSYEQYF,TGTGCCAGTAGTCCAGGGATGAGCTACGAGCAGTACTTC
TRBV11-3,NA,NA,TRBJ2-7,CASSSPVRGRDYEQYF,TGTGCCAGCAGCTCCCCCGTCCGGGGGCGAGACTACGAGCAGTACTTC
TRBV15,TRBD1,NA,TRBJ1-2,CATSRGQGAVYGYTF,TGTGCCACCAGCAGAGGACAGGGGGCGGTCTATGGCTACACCTTC
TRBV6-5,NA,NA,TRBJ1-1,CATRPADRDGAFF,TGTGCCACGCGCCCGGCCGACCGGGACGGCGCTTTCTTT
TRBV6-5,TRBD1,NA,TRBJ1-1,CASSLDRVGTEAFF,TGTGCCAGCAGCCTGGACAGGGTGGGCACTGAAGCTTTCTTT
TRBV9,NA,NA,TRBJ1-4,CASSDTGATNEKLFF,TGTGCCAGCAGCGATACCGGCGCAACTAATGAAAAACTGTTTTTT
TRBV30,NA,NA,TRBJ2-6,CAWGQWLYGANVLTF,TGTGCCTGGGGACAGTGGTTGTATGGGGCCAACGTCCTGACTTTC
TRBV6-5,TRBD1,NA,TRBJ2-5,CASSRTGETQYF,TGTGCCAGCAGCCGGACAGGGGAGACCCAGTACTTC
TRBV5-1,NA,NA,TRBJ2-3,CASSLVVTDSTDTQYF,TGCGCCAGCAGCTTGGTTGTTACAGATAGCACAGATACGCAGTATTTT
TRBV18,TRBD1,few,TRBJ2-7,CASSSSRDSLSYEQYF,TGTGCCAGCTCATCCTCAAGGGACAGTCTCTCCTACGAGCAGTACTTC
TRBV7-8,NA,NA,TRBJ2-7,CASSLAARAYEQYF,TGTGCCAGCAGCTTAGCGGCCCGAGCCTACGAGCAGTACTTC
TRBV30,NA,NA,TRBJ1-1,CAWSRDDGTEAFF,TGTGCCTGGAGTAGGGACGACGGGACTGAAGCTTTCTTT
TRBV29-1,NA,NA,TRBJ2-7,CSVEGLTVTGQYF,TGCAGCGTTGAAGGGTTGACCGTCACGGGGCAGTACTTC
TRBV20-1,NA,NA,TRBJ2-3,CSASPDTQYF,TGCAGTGCTAGCCCAGATACGCAGTATTTT
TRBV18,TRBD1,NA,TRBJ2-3,CASSGLTGSTDTQYF,TGTGCCAGCTCAGGACTGACAGGGAGCACAGATACGCAGTATTTT
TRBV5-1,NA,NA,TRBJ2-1,CASSLGGSDSYNEQFF,TGCGCCAGCAGCCTGGGGGGCTCCGACTCCTACAATGAGCAGTTCTTC
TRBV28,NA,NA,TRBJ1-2,CASSLQGWGYTF,TGTGCCAGCAGTTTACAGGGCTGGGGCTACACCTTC